Only a few counts were recorded for the clone carrying this T cell receptor (beta chain). One end of the junction does not line up with germline, which may come from a read error. The record originates from a study of blood T cell repertoires in COVID-19. Original analysis: Estimation of nucleated cell counts was performed using reference gene primer amplification. Generated by immunoSEQ multiplex PCR, the TCRdb table keeps only in-frame clones and is missing some. V, J and clone size were drawn from that table, and D and trimming were deduced from the DNA. The sample consists of roughly 250,000 clones, 65% to 90% of them appearing once. Sequenced sample: peripheral blood. The clonotype was recovered from a woman aged 55 to 70 with active or convalescent COVID-19.

The DNA for the CDR3 is TGTGCCAGCCGTGAGACACTTAACTATGGCTACACCTTC. Encoded protein: CASRETLNYGYTF. The genes are TRBV6-1 and TRBJ1-2; D is unresolved. CDR1 MNHNS and CDR2 SASEGT come from the germline V gene. The CDR3 length is 13 residues.